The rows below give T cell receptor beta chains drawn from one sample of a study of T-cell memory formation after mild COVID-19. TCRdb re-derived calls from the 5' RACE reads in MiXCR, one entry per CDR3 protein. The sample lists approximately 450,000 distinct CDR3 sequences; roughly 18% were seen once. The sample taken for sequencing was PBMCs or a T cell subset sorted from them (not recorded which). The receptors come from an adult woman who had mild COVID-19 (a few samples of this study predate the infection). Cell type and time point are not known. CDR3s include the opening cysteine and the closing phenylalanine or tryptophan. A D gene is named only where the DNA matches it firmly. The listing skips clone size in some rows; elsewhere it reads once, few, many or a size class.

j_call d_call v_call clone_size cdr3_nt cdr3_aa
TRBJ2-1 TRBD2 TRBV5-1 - TGCGCCAGCAAAGCCGGGACTAGCATGGATGAGCAGTTCTTC CASKAGTSMDEQFF
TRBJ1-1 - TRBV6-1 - TGTGCCAGCAGTGAAGCCGTAGGGGCCACTGAAGCTTTCTTT CASSEAVGATEAFF
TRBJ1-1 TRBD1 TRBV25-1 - TGTGCCAGCAGTGAAATTACCCCCCACAGGGGCACTGAAGCTTTCTTT CASSEITPHRGTEAFF
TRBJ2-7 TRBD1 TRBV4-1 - TGCGCCAGCAGCCAAGGGCAGGGGGTAACCTACGAGCAGTACTTC CASSQGQGVTYEQYF
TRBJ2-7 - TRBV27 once TGTGCCAGCAGTGGACGGGAGAGAAATTCCCCGGCCTACGAGCAGTACTTC CASSGRERNSPAYEQYF
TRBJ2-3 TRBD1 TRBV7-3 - TGTGCCAGCAGCCGCCGCGACAGGGAGCCAGATACGCAGTATTTT CASSRRDREPDTQYF
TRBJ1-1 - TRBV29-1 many TGCAGCGTTGGTCTGACTACTGAAGCTTTCTTT CSVGLTTEAFF
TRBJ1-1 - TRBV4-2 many TGTGCCAGCAGCCAAGTTATCGGTGGACTTCGCACTGAAGCTTTCTTT CASSQVIGGLRTEAFF
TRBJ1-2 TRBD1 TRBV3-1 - TGTGCCAGCAGCCACACAGGGGATGGCTACACCTTC CASSHTGDGYTF
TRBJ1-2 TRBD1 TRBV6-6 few TGTGCCAGCAGATCGGGACAGGGCTCTGGCTACACCTTC CASRSGQGSGYTF
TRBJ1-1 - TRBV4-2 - TGTGCCAGCAGCCTTAACCAAAACAGGCAACCTGAAGCTTTCTTT CASSLNQNRQPEAFF
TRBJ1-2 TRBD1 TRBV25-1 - TGTGCCAGCAGGGCAGGGGGCAACTATGGCTACACCTTC CASRAGGNYGYTF
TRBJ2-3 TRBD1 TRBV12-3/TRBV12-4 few TGTGCCAGCAGTCGAGAAGGGGGCGGGACAGATACGCAGTATTTT CASSREGGGTDTQYF
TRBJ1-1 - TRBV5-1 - TGCGCCAGCAGCTTGTTCCCCTCACTGGAGACTTTCTTT CASSLFPSLETFF
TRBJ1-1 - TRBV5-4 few TGTGCCAGCAGCCCGGCCGGGACGACTCGACGGGGGGGAGCTTTCTTT CASSPAGTTRRGGAFF
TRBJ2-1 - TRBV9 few TGTGCCAGCAGCGCTGACCGAGGCTCCTACAATGAGCAGTTCTTC CASSADRGSYNEQFF